Each of the 14 T cell receptor beta chains below was sequenced from the same sample in a study of T-cell reconstitution after alpha-beta-depleted transplantation in children (dated by TCRdb to 2016 to 2017). To prepare the library, PCR was applied. This sample was sequenced with an Illumina HiSeq 2500. To normalize quantification of the TCRbeta repertoire, the TCR libraries were built with molecular barcoding that relied on unique molecular identifiers. The public sequencing data were trimmed at Q25 with fastp and processed into clonotypes with MiXCR by TCRdb, which kept only in-frame beta chains. Rows with a matching CDR3 protein are joined into one entry that keeps the most common DNA and genes. This sample lists 300,000 to 400,000 distinct CDR3 sequences; 16% were detected once. The biggest ten clones account for about 41% of the sample. The treatment or condition label, as the study defines it: allogeneic hematopoietic cell transplantation with graft depleted of TCRalphabeta T cells and CD19 B cells.

Sequencing was performed on PBMCs, mostly from graft donor cells, taken 360 days after TCRalphabeta/CD19-depleted stem cell transplant. The source is a male patient between 2 and 15 years old who had a stem cell transplant for acute lymphoblastic leukemia, so the T cells may come from the graft donor.

In its sample, this clonotype was seen a few times. J is TRBJ2-7 and V is TRBV28; 9 bases align to TRBD1. The CDR3 is 14 residues long. Germline assignment: CDR1 MDHEN and CDR2 SYDVKM. Unmatched junction bases numbered 8, after V lost 5 bases and J lost 6 bases. CDR3 loop: CASSVPGQGSEQYF. CDR3 bases: TGTGCCAGCAGTGTCCCGGGACAGGGATCCGAGCAGTACTTC.

In its sample, this clonotype was seen a few times. The gene calls are TRBV7-3 and TRBJ2-3; D is perhaps TRBD1 or TRBD2 (5 bases each). Germline values: CDR1 SGHTA, CDR2 FQGTGA. The CDR3 sequence is 17 residues long. The V end was cut by 3 bases, the J end by 2 bases, with 18 bases between. CDR3 sequence: CASSLWVSRDHTDTQYF. The DNA for the CDR3 is TGTGCCAGCAGCTTGTGGGTTTCCCGGGACCACACAGATACGCAGTATTTT.

This clonotype was detected ten times or more. This sequence joins TRBV20-1 and TRBJ2-5; D might be TRBD1 (5 bases). Trimming left V 4 bases short and J 2 bases short, with 17 bases between. The CDR3 extends over 15 amino acids. CDR1 is DFQATT, CDR2 SNEGSKA, per germline (reference sequence). The CDR3 bases are TGCAGTGCTATCGTGGTAGGGGCTTTACAAGAGACCCAGTACTTC. As protein: CSAIVVGALQETQYF.

This sequence joins TRBV14 and TRBJ1-2; D unclear. CDR1 SGHDN and CDR2 FVKESK come from the germline V gene. V shed 0 bases and J shed 6 bases, with 11 bases lying between them. This CDR3 comprises 14 residues. The CDR3 sequence: CASSQDRSVDGYTF. The CDR3 nucleotides read TGTGCCAGCAGCCAAGACAGGAGTGTGGATGGCTACACCTTC.

In the case of this clonotype: A much larger clone lies a single base off, so this may be a read error. The V and J genes are TRBV6-2 or TRBV6-3 and TRBJ2-1; 7 nucleotides match TRBD2. Germline CDR1 is MNHEY and CDR2 is SVGEGT. This CDR3 comprises 20 residues. Trimming cost V 6 bases and J 3 bases; bases outside gene matches: 23. This CDR3 is CASSSSTAAGINRYYNEQFF. The CDR3 nucleotides are TGTGCCAGCAGCTCATCAACGGCAGCGGGGATTAATCGATACTACAATGAGCAGTTCTTC.

The chain joins TRBV12-3 or TRBV12-4 to TRBJ1-4, with 10 bases lining up with TRBD1. The length of the CDR3 is 14 residues. J was trimmed by 7 bases and V by 6 bases; bases with no gene match: 5. In nucleotides, the CDR3 is TGTGCCAGCAGGAAGACAGGGGGCGGTGAAAAACTGTTTTTT. Protein product: CASRKTGGGEKLFF.

To note about this clonotype: At one boundary the junction diverges from the germline segment, which might be a read error. The genes are TRBV4-2 and TRBJ2-4; 8 nucleotides line up with TRBD1. The CDR3 has 17 residues. Germline V gives CDR1 LGHNA, CDR2 YNFKEQ. CDR3 region: CASSQLPDREANNIQYF. In DNA form, the CDR3 reads TGTGCCAGCAGCCAACTCCCGGACAGGGAAGCCAACAACATTCAGTACTTC.

The chain couples TRBV5-5 to TRBJ2-1; 7 bases align to TRBD2. CDR1 and CDR2 from the germline V gene are SGHKS and YYEKEE (reference sequence). This CDR3 is built from 13 residues. The V gene end was trimmed by 4 bases and the J gene end by 6 bases; junction bases not matched to a gene: 4. CDR3 in DNA: TGTGCCAGCAGCACGGGACTAACCAATGAGCAGTTCTTC. Translated, it gives CASSTGLTNEQFF.

This clonotype was counted only a few times. The chain links TRBV27 to TRBJ2-7; 7 bases line up with TRBD2. The CDR3 consists of 15 residues. Germline V gene lookup returns CDR1 MNHEY and CDR2 SMNVEV (reference sequence). V lost 3 bases, J lost 2 bases, and 7 bases stayed unmatched. CDR3 coding DNA: TGTGCCAGCAGTTTTCAGGCGGGAGCACCCTACGAGCAGTACTTC. This translates into CASSFQAGAPYEQYF.

In this sample, this clonotype turned up a few times. The gene calls are TRBV18 and TRBJ2-7; D remains unclear. CDR1 and CDR2 (germline): KGHSH, LQKENI. The CDR3 loop spans 13 amino acids. With 3 bases removed from V and 4 bases from J, the gap between germline ends came to 10 bases. CDR3 DNA: TGTGCCAGCTCACCTCCGGACGGATACGAGCAGTACTTC. It specifies CASSPPDGYEQYF.

The chain employs TRBV12-3 or TRBV12-4 and TRBJ2-7, with D perhaps assigned TRBD1 or TRBD2 (5 bases each). V shed 1 base and J shed 7 bases, with 14 bases lying between them. The CDR3 is 14 amino acids. The CDR3 DNA sequence: TGTGCCAGCAGTTTAGGGGGGACCGAGTATGAGCAGTACTTC. This sequence encodes CASSLGGTEYEQYF.

The chain couples TRBV4-2 to TRBJ2-6, with D maybe TRBD2 (6 bases). The V and J ends lost 1 base and 0 bases respectively, with 7 bases between them. Germline lookup yields CDR1 LGHNA and CDR2 YNFKEQ. The CDR3 is made up of 16 amino acids. CDR3 protein: CASSQGGVSGANVLTF. The CDR3 DNA sequence: TGTGCCAGCAGCCAAGGGGGGGTCTCTGGGGCCAACGTCCTGACTTTC.

This clonotype was observed a few times. The rearrangement links TRBV20-1 to TRBJ2-7; 9 nucleotides match TRBD2. V was clipped by 2 bases and J by 4 bases; unmatched bases: 9. The CDR3 has 15 amino acids. CDR1 is DFQATT and CDR2 is SNEGSKA in the germline V gene (reference sequence). CDR3 region: CSARTQPGLAYEQYF. CDR3 DNA: TGCAGTGCTAGAACCCAACCGGGACTAGCATACGAGCAGTACTTC.

This chain uses TRBV7-2 with TRBJ2-7; the match to TRBD2 covers 13 bases. Trimming at V came to 5 bases and at J to 7 bases, leaving 8 bases not matched to a gene. The length of the CDR3 is 15 residues. Germline CDR1 is SGHTA and CDR2 is FQGNSA. CDR3 sequence reads: CASSPWTSGGGEQYF. For the CDR3, the DNA is TGTGCCAGCAGCCCCTGGACTAGCGGGGGTGGGGAGCAGTACTTC.